Listed here are 18 T cell receptor beta chains from one sample, sequenced in a study of lymphopenia after photon versus proton radiotherapy. Sequenced by immunoSEQ multiplex PCR; TCRdb stores in-frame clones only, minus some. The table has around 30,000 clones, about 87% seen once. Material: peripheral blood, obtained from a patient treated with proton-based radiotherapy. Every receptor here comes from a woman aged 70-85 years with pancreatic cancer.

The genes are TRBV5-5 and TRBJ1-4, with 9 bases identical to TRBD1. Germline assignment: CDR1 SGHKS and CDR2 YYEKEE (reference sequence). With 4 bases clipped from V and 7 bases from J, the junction kept 14 bases outside the gene matches. The CDR3 spans 17 residues. CDR3 loop: CASSRTRGQGASEKLFF. The CDR3 region has the DNA TGTGCCAGCAGCCGTACCAGGGGACAGGGCGCCTCTGAAAAACTGTTTTTT.

This clone was seen more than once but under ten times. The chain links TRBV19 to TRBJ1-1, with 8 bases identical to TRBD1. Trimming removed 7 bases from V and 5 bases from J; junction bases left unmatched: 6. The CDR3 length is 13 residues. Germline CDR1 and CDR2: LNHDA and SQIVND (reference sequence). CDR3 DNA: TGTGCCAGTACCACCCAGGGGGCAACTGAAGCTTTCTTT. Protein sequence: CASTTQGATEAFF.

This sequence joins TRBV9 and TRBJ2-1; possible D gene TRBD2, 5 bases. From germline, CDR1 is SGDLS and CDR2 YYNGEE. Trimming removed 0 bases at V and 5 bases at J, with 12 bases between. This CDR3 has 15 residues. DNA of the CDR3: TGTGCCAGCAGCGTAGCGTACGGGAAAAACAATGAGCAGTTCTTC. It codes for CASSVAYGKNNEQFF.

This clone was seen more than once but under ten times. V and J are TRBV18 and TRBJ2-5; 10 positions agree with TRBD1. The CDR3 consists of 15 residues. The germline CDR1 and CDR2 sequences are KGHSH and LQKENI. V lost 3 bases to trimming and J lost 1 base; unmatched junction nucleotides: 2. CDR3 sequence: CASSPRTGGQETQYF. The CDR3 DNA sequence: TGTGCCAGCTCACCGAGGACAGGGGGCCAAGAGACCCAGTACTTC.

This clone was seen a handful of times. The rearrangement joins TRBV30 to TRBJ1-6; 8 bases line up with TRBD1. This CDR3 contains 14 residues. The ends lost 8 bases at V and 10 bases at J; junction bases unmatched: 13. Germline V lookup: CDR1 GTSNPN, CDR2 SVGIG (reference sequence). The DNA of the CDR3 is TGTGCCCTGAGGGTCGGGACAGGAAGGTCACCCCTCCACTTT. This gives the protein CALRVGTGRSPLHF.

The gene calls are TRBV4-2 and TRBJ2-1, with D unclear. The germline CDR1 and CDR2 sequences are LGHNA and YNFKEQ. The CDR3 loop spans 18 amino acids. Trimming shortened V by 0 bases and J by 4 bases, and 19 bases separated the two germline ends. The CDR3 protein is CASSQDWRLEGSYNEQFF. CDR3 bases: TGTGCCAGCAGCCAAGACTGGCGTTTGGAAGGCTCTTACAATGAGCAGTTCTTC.

A single count supports this clone. This rearrangement joins TRBV7-6 to TRBJ1-2; perhaps TRBD1 as D (5 bases). The V gene lost 6 bases and the J gene lost 4 bases, with 12 bases spanning the gap. The germline V gene has CDR1 SGHVS and CDR2 FNYEAQ. The CDR3 is 13 residues long. The CDR3: CASSRDGVYGYTF. CDR3 DNA sequence: TGTGCCAGCAGTCGGGACGGAGTCTATGGCTACACCTTC. Complete variable domain (other parts from reference TRBV7-6 and TRBJ1-2): GAGVSQSPRYKVTKRGQDVALRCDPISGHVSLYWYRQALGQGPEFLTYFNYEAQQDKSGLPNDRFSAERPEGSISTLTIQRTEQRDSAMYRCASSRDGVYGYTFGSGTRLTVV.

This clone was seen only once. The chain employs TRBV7-8 and TRBJ2-5; the D gene is possibly TRBD2 (6 bases). V lost 3 bases, J lost 5 bases, and 7 bases lay in between. The V gene's germline CDR1 is SGHVS and CDR2 FQNEAQ. CDR3 length: 12 amino acids. In DNA form, the CDR3 reads TGTGCCAGCAGCTTGACTAGTGAGACCCAGTACTTC. It translates to CASSLTSETQYF.

This sequence joins TRBV7-9 and TRBJ2-2, with D unclear. V shed 6 bases and J shed 7 bases, with 12 bases lying between them. The CDR3 length is 13 residues. CDR1 is SEHNR and CDR2 is FQNEAQ in the germline V gene (reference sequence). Here the CDR3 DNA reads TGTGCCAGCAGTTCAACCTTGGGCGGGGAGCTGTTTTTT. Translated: CASSSTLGGELFF.

V usage is TRBV29-1 and J usage is TRBJ2-1; TRBD2 matches at 9 bases. The CDR3 has 15 residues. Germline V gene sequence: CDR1 SQVTM, CDR2 ANQGSEA. J gave up 7 bases and V 5 bases, and 12 bases lay outside the gene matches. CDR3 sequence: CSVSQLAGVWNEQFF. The DNA for the CDR3 is TGCAGCGTTTCCCAATTAGCGGGAGTTTGGAATGAGCAGTTCTTC.

In its sample, this clone was seen once. At one boundary the junction diverges from the germline segment, which might be a read error. The V and J genes are TRBV6-5 and TRBJ2-4; TRBD2 matches at 8 bases. Per germline, CDR1 MNHEY and CDR2 SVGAGI. The CDR3 is 12 residues long. For the CDR3, the DNA is TGTGCCAGCAGTCATTCGGGGGGGTTCCGGCACTTC. This encodes CASSHSGGFRHF.

This clone was observed once. The chain links TRBV5-8 to TRBJ2-1; possible D gene TRBD1, 5 bases. The germline V gene has CDR1 SGHTS and CDR2 YDEGEE. This CDR3 has 14 residues. V shed 2 bases and J shed 10 bases, with 16 bases lying between them. CDR3 bases: TGTGCCAGCAGCTTCCTTGAGTCGACAGTAGAGCAGTTCTTC. This translates into CASSFLESTVEQFF.

This clone was recorded only once. The genes are TRBV6-4 and TRBJ1-3; weak D call: TRBD1 (6 bases). The CDR3 is made up of 16 amino acids. Trimming pared 5 bases from V and 1 base from J, leaving 15 bases between. Germline CDR1 and CDR2: MRHNA and SNTAGT. This CDR3 is CASSNAGVGSGNTIYF. The CDR3 nucleotides are TGTGCCAGCAGTAACGCAGGGGTAGGGTCTGGAAACACCATATATTTT.

The chain has TRBV7-2 and TRBJ2-7, with TRBD2 as a possible D gene (6 bases). Trimming stripped 4 bases from V and 3 bases from J, with 13 bases between. Germline loops: CDR1 SGHTA, CDR2 FQGNSA. The CDR3 totals 14 residues. This CDR3 reads CASSWGLGGYEQYF. In DNA form, the CDR3 reads TGTGCCAGCAGCTGGGGCTTGGGAGGCTACGAGCAGTACTTC. The complete variable domain, with remaining parts taken from reference TRBV7-2 and TRBJ2-7, reads GAGVSQSPSNKVTEKGKDVELRCDPISGHTALYWYRQSLGQGLEFLIYFQGNSAPDKSGLPSDRFSAERTGGSVSTLTIQRTQQEDSAVYLCASSWGLGGYEQYFGPGTRLTVT.

This CDR3 is CASSLGWLGTEAFF. The CDR3 DNA reads TGTGCCAGCAGCTTAGGTTGGCTTGGCACTGAAGCTTTCTTT. This chain links TRBV11-3 with TRBJ1-1; D gene ambiguous. The CDR3 consists of 14 residues. Germline V gene data show CDR1 as SGHNT and CDR2 as YENEEA. V was shortened by 1 base and J by 4 bases, with 10 bases between the two germline ends.

CDR3 loop: CASSPRLGLAGPYNEQFF. The CDR3 DNA follows: TGTGCCAGCAGCCCAAGGTTGGGACTAGCGGGACCCTACAATGAGCAGTTCTTC. The rearrangement uses TRBV5-6 and TRBJ2-1, with 13 bases aligning to TRBD2. J gave up 2 bases and V 4 bases, and 9 bases lay outside the gene matches. Germline loops: CDR1 SGHDT, CDR2 YYEEEE. The CDR3 covers 18 residues.

The V and J genes are TRBV7-9 and TRBJ2-6; 7 nucleotides line up with TRBD2. The CDR3 spans 16 residues. The V gene end was trimmed by 1 base and the J gene end by 2 bases; junction bases not matched to a gene: 2. Germline V CDR1 and CDR2: SEHNR, FQNEAQ (reference sequence). CDR3 region: CASSLVRGAGANVLTF. The CDR3 DNA is TGTGCCAGCAGCTTAGTACGGGGGGCTGGGGCCAACGTCCTGACTTTC.

This clone was picked up one time. V gene TRBV28 combines with J gene TRBJ2-3; TRBD2 matches 7 bases. The CDR3 extends over 14 amino acids. In germline, CDR1 is MDHEN, CDR2 SYDVKM. Trimming took 3 bases from V and 2 from J; bases not matched to a gene: 2. Here the CDR3 DNA reads TGTGCCAGCAGTTTGGGAGGGGTCACAGATACGCAGTATTTT. It encodes CASSLGGVTDTQYF. Full variable domain (rest looked up from reference TRBV28 and TRBJ2-3): DVKVTQSSRYLVKRTGEKVFLECVQDMDHENMFWYRQDPGLGLRLIYFSYDVKMKEKGDIPEGYSVSREKKERFSLILESASTNQTSMYLCASSLGGVTDTQYFGPGTRLTVL.